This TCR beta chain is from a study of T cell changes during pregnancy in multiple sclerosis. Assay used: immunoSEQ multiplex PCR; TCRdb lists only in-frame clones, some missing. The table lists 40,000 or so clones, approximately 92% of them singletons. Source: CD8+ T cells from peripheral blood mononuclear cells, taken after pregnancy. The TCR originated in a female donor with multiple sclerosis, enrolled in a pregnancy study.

CDR3 sequence reads: CASSRGLAGVETQYF. In nucleotides, the CDR3 is TGTGCCAGCAGCCGAGGACTAGCGGGAGTTGAGACCCAGTACTTC. This sequence joins TRBV7-9 and TRBJ2-5, with 13 bases lining up with TRBD2. J was trimmed by 5 bases and V by 5 bases; bases with no gene match: 5. Germline lookup yields CDR1 SEHNR and CDR2 FQNEAQ (reference sequence). The CDR3 has 15 residues.